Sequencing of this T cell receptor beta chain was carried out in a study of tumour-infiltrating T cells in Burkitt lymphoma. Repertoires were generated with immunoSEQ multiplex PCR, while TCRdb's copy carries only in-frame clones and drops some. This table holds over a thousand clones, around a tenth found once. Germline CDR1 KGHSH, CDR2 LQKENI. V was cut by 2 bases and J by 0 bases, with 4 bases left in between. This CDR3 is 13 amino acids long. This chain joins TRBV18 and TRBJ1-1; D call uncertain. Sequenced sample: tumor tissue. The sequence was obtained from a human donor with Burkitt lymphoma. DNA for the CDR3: TGTGCCAGCTCACCAGACTTGAACACTGAAGCTTTCTTT. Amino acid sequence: CASSPDLNTEAFF.